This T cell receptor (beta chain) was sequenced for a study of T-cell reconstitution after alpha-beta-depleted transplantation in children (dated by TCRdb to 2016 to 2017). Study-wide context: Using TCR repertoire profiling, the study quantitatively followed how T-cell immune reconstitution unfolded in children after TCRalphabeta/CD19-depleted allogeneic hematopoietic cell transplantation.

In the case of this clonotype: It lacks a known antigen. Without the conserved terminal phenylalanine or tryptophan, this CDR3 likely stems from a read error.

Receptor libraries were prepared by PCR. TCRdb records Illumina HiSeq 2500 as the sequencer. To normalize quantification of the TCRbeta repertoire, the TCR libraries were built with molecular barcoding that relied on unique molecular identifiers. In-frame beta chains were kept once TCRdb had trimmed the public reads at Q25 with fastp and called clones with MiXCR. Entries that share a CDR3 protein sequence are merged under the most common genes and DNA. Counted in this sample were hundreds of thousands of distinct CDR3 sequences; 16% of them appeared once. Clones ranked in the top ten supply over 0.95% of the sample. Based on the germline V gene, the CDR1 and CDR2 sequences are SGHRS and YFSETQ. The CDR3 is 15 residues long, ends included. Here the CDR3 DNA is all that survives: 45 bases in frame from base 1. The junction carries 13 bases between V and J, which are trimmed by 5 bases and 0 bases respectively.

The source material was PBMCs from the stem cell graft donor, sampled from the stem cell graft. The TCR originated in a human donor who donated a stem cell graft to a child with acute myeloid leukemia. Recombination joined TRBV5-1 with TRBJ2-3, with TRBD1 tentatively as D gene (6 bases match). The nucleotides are TGCGCCAGCAGGGACAGCCGTTCTAGCACAGATACGCAGTATTCT. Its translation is CASRDSRSSTDTQYS.